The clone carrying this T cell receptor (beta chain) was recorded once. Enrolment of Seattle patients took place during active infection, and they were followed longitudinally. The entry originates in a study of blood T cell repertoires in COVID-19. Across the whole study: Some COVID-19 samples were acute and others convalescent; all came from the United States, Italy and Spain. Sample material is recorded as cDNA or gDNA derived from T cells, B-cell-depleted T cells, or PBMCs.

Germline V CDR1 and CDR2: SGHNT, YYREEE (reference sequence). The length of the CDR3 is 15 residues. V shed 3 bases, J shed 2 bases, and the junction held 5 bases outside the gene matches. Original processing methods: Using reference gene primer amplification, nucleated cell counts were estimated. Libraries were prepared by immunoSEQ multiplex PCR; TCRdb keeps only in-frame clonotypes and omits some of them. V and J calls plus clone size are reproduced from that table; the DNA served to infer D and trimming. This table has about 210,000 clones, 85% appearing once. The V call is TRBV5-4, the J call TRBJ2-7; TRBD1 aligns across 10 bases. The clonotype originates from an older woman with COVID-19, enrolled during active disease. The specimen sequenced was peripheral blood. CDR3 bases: TGTGCCAGCAGCTGGGGACAGGGGCCGGCCTACGAGCAGTACTTC. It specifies CASSWGQGPAYEQYF.